Ten or more counts support the clone carrying this T cell receptor beta chain. Its cognate antigen is unknown. This entry is derived from a study of T cells after yellow fever vaccination. Study-level points and caveats: Most clones from primary vaccination were detected again post-booster (almost 98% CD4, 88% CD8).

The germline gives CDR1 DFQATT, CDR2 SNEGSKA (reference sequence). J was trimmed by 3 bases and V by 1 base; bases with no gene match: 4. CDR3 length equals 14 residues. Using its own MiXCR run on the 5' RACE reads, TCRdb lists one record per CDR3 protein. Of around 250,000 distinct CDR3 sequences detected, 5.2% appear once; the ten largest clones hold around 3.5%. The chain uses TRBV20-1 and TRBJ1-2, with 8 positions matching TRBD1. Material: CD4+ T cells sorted from PBMCs, obtained on the day of the yellow fever booster vaccination. This TCR came from a man aged 18 to 30 who received the YFV17D yellow fever vaccine. The CDR3 DNA is TGCAGTGCTAGAGCGACAGGGGACCACTATGGCTACACCTTC. Translation: CSARATGDHYGYTF.